The 9 T cell receptor beta chains reported below all come from one sample, sequenced in a study of cytomegalovirus exposure and HLA in healthy donors. Repertoires were generated with immunoSEQ multiplex PCR, while TCRdb's copy carries only in-frame clones and drops some. This table holds roughly 62,000 clones, roughly nine tenths found once. Sequenced: PBMCs. The receptors here all came from a woman aged 25 to 39 in good health and CMV-seronegative.

In this sample, this clone turned up once. The chain joins TRBV7-8 to TRBJ2-3, with 7 bases lining up with TRBD2. Germline trimming cut 1 base from V and 4 bases from J; bases unmatched to any gene: 8. Per the germline V gene, CDR1 is SGHVS and CDR2 is FQNEAQ. The CDR3 sequence is 16 residues long. CDR3 sequence reads: CASSLGLAGVPDTQYF. The CDR3 DNA reads TGTGCCAGCAGCTTAGGGCTTGCGGGAGTCCCAGATACGCAGTATTTT.

This chain links TRBV7-2 with TRBJ2-2, with 8 bases aligning to TRBD2. The germline V gene has CDR1 SGHTA and CDR2 FQGNSA. The CDR3 length is 16 residues. The ends lost 1 base at V and 2 bases at J; junction bases unmatched: 3. This CDR3 reads CASSLELAANTGELFF. The CDR3 DNA reads TGTGCCAGCAGCTTAGAACTAGCGGCAAACACCGGGGAGCTGTTTTTT.

The rearrangement links TRBV5-8 to TRBJ2-7; the match to TRBD1 covers 7 bases. CDR3 length: 17 residues. From germline, CDR1 is SGHTS and CDR2 YDEGEE. The J segment lost 3 bases and the V segment lost 0 bases, leaving 12 bases of the junction unmatched. In DNA form, the CDR3 reads TGTGCCAGCAGCTTGGATGCCGGTGGGCCAGGGGGCTACGAGCAGTACTTC. It yields the protein CASSLDAGGPGGYEQYF.

This sequence joins TRBV11-1 and TRBJ2-3; 8 positions agree with TRBD1. Germline CDR1 and CDR2: SGHAT and FQDESV (reference sequence). The CDR3 sequence is 13 residues long. V lost 5 bases to trimming and J lost 11 bases; unmatched junction nucleotides: 9. The CDR3 region is CASSPGGDRQQYF. The CDR3 DNA sequence: TGTGCCAGCAGCCCCGGTGGGGACAGGCAGCAGTATTTT.

The CDR3 loop is CASSQPGRGQPQHF. The CDR3 DNA reads as TGTGCCAGCAGCCAGCCCGGACGGGGTCAGCCCCAGCATTTT. This rearrangement joins TRBV7-9 to TRBJ1-5, with unresolved D. The CDR3 sequence is 14 residues long. V was clipped by 5 bases and J by 6 bases, with 14 bases between them. Germline assignment: CDR1 SEHNR and CDR2 FQNEAQ (reference sequence). Full variable domain (remainder filled in from reference TRBV7-9 and TRBJ1-5): DTGVSQNPRHKITKRGQNVTFRCDPISEHNRLYWYRQTLGQGPEFLTYFQNEAQLEKSRLLSDRFSAERPKGSFSTLEIQRTEQGDSAMYLCASSQPGRGQPQHFGDGTRLSIL.

The J gene is TRBJ2-1, the V gene TRBV7-2; unclear D gene. Germline CDR1 and CDR2: SGHTA and FQGNSA. V lost 1 base to trimming and J lost 0 bases, with 10 bases between them. The CDR3 is 16 amino acids. The CDR3 DNA reads as TGTGCCAGCAGCTTAGGTCTATGGGCCTCCTACAATGAGCAGTTCTTC. Translation: CASSLGLWASYNEQFF.

The chain has TRBV7-3 and TRBJ2-3, with D possibly TRBD2 on 5 matching bases. Germline V gives CDR1 SGHTA, CDR2 FQGTGA. The V gene lost 3 bases and the J gene lost 3 bases, with 19 bases spanning the gap. The CDR3 consists of 17 residues. The CDR3 sequence is CASSFPRTAGPTDTQYF. The CDR3 DNA reads TGTGCCAGCAGCTTTCCTAGGACGGCGGGCCCTACAGATACGCAGTATTTT.

The CDR3 nucleotides are TGTGCCAGTAGGAGGACAGGGAACAGTGGCTACACCTTC. Protein sequence: CASRRTGNSGYTF. The chain combines TRBV19 with TRBJ1-2, with 8 nucleotides matching TRBD1. This CDR3 region has 13 residues. Germline CDR1 LNHDA, CDR2 SQIVND (reference sequence). V lost 6 bases and J lost 7; bases outside the gene matches: 7.

V usage is TRBV19 and J usage is TRBJ2-7, with D possibly being TRBD2 (6 bases). Trimming shortened V by 6 bases and J by 6 bases, and 15 bases separated the two germline ends. This CDR3 has 13 residues. CDR1 LNHDA and CDR2 SQIVND come from the germline V gene (reference sequence). The CDR3 loop is CASRETGGAEQYF. CDR3 nucleotide sequence: TGTGCCAGTAGGGAAACAGGCGGGGCCGAGCAGTACTTC.